This T cell receptor (beta chain) was sequenced in a study of T cells in tuberculosis. Study summary: In South Africa, adults with active tuberculosis were compared with IGRA-negative and latently infected IGRA-positive adolescents. Study-wide points: GEM motif frequencies gave over 55% accuracy; the GMM repertoire gave approximately 90%. Active tuberculosis alpha repertoires lay closer to GMM-specific TCRs than controls'.

This table comes from immunoSEQ multiplex PCR, and its TCRdb copy is limited to in-frame clones, with some not included. This repertoire shows 25,000 to 35,000 clones, roughly 93% found once; its top ten account for less than 5.5%. Each donor contributed about 100,000 T cells on average, unsorted. Remarks on this clone: Its antigen is still unknown.

Trimming at V came to 7 bases and at J to 7 bases, leaving 10 bases not matched to a gene. CDR3 size: 14 residues. From germline, CDR1 is SQVTM and CDR2 ANQGSEA. The chain recombines TRBV29-1 with TRBJ2-2; 9 bases are shared with TRBD1. The sample comprised PBMCs. The receptor comes from a donor aged 5-35 years with latent tuberculosis or without tuberculosis infection. The CDR3 DNA follows: TGCAGCGCCCGCCCGGGACAGGGTAACGGGGAGCTGTTTTTT. It yields the protein CSARPGQGNGELFF.